One sample yielded the 20 T cell receptor beta chains listed below, sequenced in a study of blood T cell repertoires in COVID-19. Libraries were prepared by immunoSEQ multiplex PCR; TCRdb keeps only in-frame clonotypes and omits some of them. The sample includes about 150,000 clones, 80% to 90% seen only once; the top ten take just over 3%. The sample was peripheral blood. The origin of the receptors is a woman between 55 and 75 years old with active COVID-19.

This clone was seen once. V usage is TRBV29-1 and J usage is TRBJ2-6; tentatively, D is TRBD1 (6 bases). The CDR3 contains 11 residues. Germline V gene data show CDR1 as SQVTM and CDR2 as ANQGSEA. V was trimmed by 7 bases and J by 13 bases, leaving 14 bases between them. The CDR3 nucleotides are TGCAGCGAGACGGGCGACAGGGTCCTGACTTTC. Translation: CSETGDRVLTF. Full variable domain (outside the CDR3, taken from reference TRBV29-1 and TRBJ2-6): SAVISQKPSRDICQRGTSLTIQCQVDSQVTMMFWYRQQPGQSLTLIATANQGSEATYESGFVIDKFPISRPNLTFSTLTVSNMSPEDSSIYLCSETGDRVLTFGAGSRLTVL.

The chain couples TRBV6-2 or TRBV6-3 to TRBJ2-7; 10 bases line up with TRBD2. Germline V gene data show CDR1 as MNHEY and CDR2 as SVGEGT. This CDR3 contains 15 residues. V lost 6 bases, J lost 7 bases, and 12 bases stayed unmatched. The CDR3 reads CASSQERLAGDEQYF. Written as DNA, the CDR3 is TGTGCCAGCAGCCAGGAGCGGCTAGCGGGAGATGAGCAGTACTTC.

The V call is TRBV7-9, the J call TRBJ2-5; no clear D gene. The CDR3 loop spans 10 amino acids. V was shortened by 4 bases and J by 5 bases, with 2 bases between the two germline ends. Germline CDR1 and CDR2: SEHNR and FQNEAQ (reference sequence). DNA of the CDR3: TGTGCCAGCAGCTCTGAGACCCAGTACTTC. Its translation: CASSSETQYF.

The CDR3 DNA follows: TGTGCCAGCAGCTTAACAGACAGGGGGGTTTATGGCTACACCTTC. This codes for CASSLTDRGVYGYTF. The genes are TRBV11-2 and TRBJ1-2, with TRBD1 matching over 9 bases. J gave up 5 bases and V 2 bases, and 6 bases lay outside the gene matches. Germline CDR1 reads SGHAT; CDR2 reads FQNNGV. The CDR3 has 15 residues.

The chain is built from TRBV6-2 or TRBV6-3 and TRBJ2-7; tentatively, D is TRBD2 (6 bases). This CDR3 contains 14 residues. The V end lost 0 bases, the J end lost 0 bases, and 6 bases lay between the germline ends. CDR1 is MNHEY, CDR2 SVGEGT, per germline. CDR3 sequence: CASSYSGSSYEQYF. DNA for the CDR3: TGTGCCAGCAGTTACTCCGGGAGCTCCTACGAGCAGTACTTC.

V and J are TRBV7-2 and TRBJ1-5, with D uncertain. The V gene's germline CDR1 is SGHTA and CDR2 FQGNSA. The CDR3 contains 14 residues. V lost 1 base and J 4 bases, leaving 8 bases between the germline ends. CDR3: CASSLGQRNQPQHF. The CDR3 DNA sequence: TGTGCCAGCAGCTTAGGCCAGCGTAATCAGCCCCAGCATTTT.

This chain connects TRBV3-1 (or the pseudogene TRBV3-2) to TRBJ2-7; 12 nucleotides agree with TRBD2. This CDR3 has 16 amino acids. V lost 1 base to trimming and J lost 5 bases; unmatched junction nucleotides: 6. CDR1 and CDR2 (germline): LGHDT, YNNKEL (reference sequence). CDR3 sequence: CASSQGLAGADNEQYF. The CDR3 nucleotides are TGTGCCAGCAGCCAAGGACTAGCGGGAGCCGATAACGAGCAGTACTTC.

This clone was observed once. The chain joins TRBV6-6 to TRBJ2-3; D not certain. Germline V gene lookup returns CDR1 MNHNY and CDR2 SVGAGI (reference sequence). The CDR3 length is 15 residues. With 0 bases removed from V and 5 bases from J, the gap between germline ends came to 12 bases. The CDR3 spells CASSYSARVRDTQYF. In DNA, the CDR3 is TGTGCCAGCAGTTACTCTGCTCGGGTAAGAGATACGCAGTATTTT.

This chain links TRBV4-1 with TRBJ2-7; TRBD2 agrees at 9 bases. With 0 bases clipped from V and 3 bases from J, the junction kept 9 bases outside the gene matches. The germline gives CDR1 MGHRA, CDR2 YSYEKL. The CDR3 length is 17 residues. The CDR3, as DNA: TGCGCCAGCAGCCAAGATACTAGGCGGGGGGGTCTCTACGAGCAGTACTTC. Translated: CASSQDTRRGGLYEQYF.

This chain joins TRBV11-2 and TRBJ2-1; 12 bases align to TRBD2. Trimming removed 5 bases from V and 8 bases from J; junction bases left unmatched: 7. Germline V gene lookup returns CDR1 SGHAT and CDR2 FQNNGV. The CDR3 contains 15 residues. In DNA, the CDR3 is TGTGCCAGCAGCGCCCTAGCGGGAGGGCCCTATGAGCAGTTCTTC. Protein: CASSALAGGPYEQFF. Full variable domain (missing parts from reference TRBV11-2 and TRBJ2-1): EAGVAQSPRYKIIEKRQSVAFWCNPISGHATLYWYQQILGQGPKLLIQFQNNGVVDDSQLPKDRFSAERLKGVDSTLKIQPAKLEDSAVYLCASSALAGGPYEQFFGPGTRLTVL.

The chain uses TRBV18 and TRBJ2-7, with D hard to call. This CDR3 spans 14 amino acids. Trimming stripped 5 bases from V and 5 bases from J, with 16 bases between. CDR1 KGHSH and CDR2 LQKENI come from the germline V gene. This CDR3 is CASSVGGGDNEQYF. The CDR3, as DNA: TGTGCCAGCTCAGTAGGTGGTGGCGACAACGAGCAGTACTTC.

This sequence joins TRBV4-1 and TRBJ2-7; 7 bases agree with TRBD1. CDR3 length: 15 amino acids. J gave up 2 bases and V 5 bases, and 9 bases lay outside the gene matches. From germline, CDR1 is MGHRA and CDR2 YSYEKL. The CDR3 protein is CASSFRQGNPYEQYF. The CDR3 region has the DNA TGCGCCAGCAGCTTCCGACAGGGTAACCCCTACGAGCAGTACTTC.

V gene TRBV4-3 combines with J gene TRBJ2-2; TRBD2 matches 10 bases. V trimming: 0 bases; J trimming: 5 bases; junction bases outside the gene matches: 6. Germline CDR1 is LGHNA and CDR2 is YSLEER. The CDR3 is 17 residues long. The CDR3 loop reads CASSQEALAGVTGELFF. Written as DNA, the CDR3 is TGCGCCAGCAGCCAAGAAGCGCTAGCGGGAGTGACCGGGGAGCTGTTTTTT.

The chain uses TRBV5-1 and TRBJ2-1; the D gene is possibly TRBD2 (5 bases). The germline gives CDR1 SGHRS, CDR2 YFSETQ. V was trimmed by 0 bases and J by 5 bases, leaving 21 bases between them. The CDR3 is 18 amino acids. Here the CDR3 DNA reads TGCGCCAGCAGCTTGGACGGCGGGCCTCCCACACGCAACAATGAGCAGTTCTTC. It codes for CASSLDGGPPTRNNEQFF. The whole variable domain, filled in from reference TRBV5-1 and TRBJ2-1, reads KAGVTQTPRYLIKTRGQQVTLSCSPISGHRSVSWYQQTPGQGLQFLFEYFSETQRNKGNFPGRFSGRQFSNSRSEMNVSTLELGDSALYLCASSLDGGPPTRNNEQFFGPGTRLTVL.

The chain combines TRBV18 with TRBJ1-4, with 7 bases identical to TRBD1. The CDR3 contains 13 residues. In germline, CDR1 is KGHSH, CDR2 LQKENI. Germline trimming cut 6 bases from V and 5 bases from J; bases unmatched to any gene: 3. The CDR3 spells CASSAQGNEKLFF. The CDR3 bases are TGTGCCAGCTCGGCACAGGGGAATGAAAAACTGTTTTTT.

V and J are TRBV27 and TRBJ2-1; 11 nucleotides line up with TRBD1. Trimming cost V 5 bases and J 1 base; bases outside gene matches: 1. This CDR3 is 15 amino acids long. CDR1 is MNHEY, CDR2 SMNVEV, per germline (reference sequence). The chain's CDR3 is CASSRDRGSYNEQFF. DNA for the CDR3: TGTGCCAGCAGTAGGGACAGGGGGTCCTACAATGAGCAGTTCTTC.

A remark on this clone: One end of the junction varies from germline; a read error may be responsible. The V and J genes are TRBV9 and TRBJ1-1; the D is unclear. This CDR3 has 14 residues. CDR1 SGDLS and CDR2 YYNGEE come from the germline V gene. CDR3 in amino acids: CASSVSGRNPEAFF. The CDR3 region has the DNA TGTGCCAGCAGCGTCAGTGGCAGGAACCCTGAAGCTTTCTTT.

This clone has a single count. The J gene is TRBJ2-7, the V gene TRBV27, with D maybe TRBD1 (6 bases). V was clipped by 4 bases and J by 2 bases, with 9 bases between them. From germline, CDR1 is MNHEY and CDR2 SMNVEV (reference sequence). The CDR3 has 13 amino acids. The CDR3, as DNA: TGTGCCAGCAGTTCAACAGGGACCTACGAGCAGTACTTC. As protein: CASSSTGTYEQYF.

This clone was recorded a few times. This chain uses TRBV19 with TRBJ2-1; a possible D gene is TRBD1 (7 bases). Per the germline V gene, CDR1 is LNHDA and CDR2 is SQIVND (reference sequence). Trimming left V 11 bases short and J 7 bases short, with 30 bases between. This CDR3 region has 17 residues. CDR3 loop: CASSPTGSKAGGNEQFF. In DNA, the CDR3 is TGTGCCTCTTCCCCGACAGGGTCGAAGGCTGGGGGGAATGAGCAGTTCTTC.

This sequence joins TRBV7-9 and TRBJ2-7; D gene uncertain. The CDR3 is made up of 11 amino acids. V was pared by 5 bases and J by 3 bases, with 5 bases between. The V gene's germline CDR1 is SEHNR and CDR2 FQNEAQ (reference sequence). In DNA, the CDR3 is TGTGCCAGCAGCCTCAGCTACGAGCAGTACTTC. Translating it yields CASSLSYEQYF.